Described below is a single T cell receptor (beta chain) sequence and its context. Its antigen is unidentified. These data are taken from a study of cytomegalovirus exposure and HLA in healthy donors. Trimming removed 3 bases from V and 6 bases from J, with 5 bases in between. The CDR3 consists of 11 residues. CDR1 and CDR2 (germline): GTSNPN, SVGIG (reference sequence). PCR used 60 Vbeta primers and 13 Jbeta primers. Clones were read by immunoSEQ multiplex PCR, and TCRdb kept only the in-frame ones, dropping some. The table records over 100,000 clones, 77% of them present only once. The study, taken as a whole, reports: Analysis was performed later, and it showed HLA-associated TCR beta chains to be more clonally expanded than equally common others.

Sequencing was performed on PBMCs. The chain has TRBV30 and TRBJ2-2; D remains ambiguous. The receptor was derived from a male donor in good health and CMV-seropositive. The CDR3 is CAWRAPGELFF. CDR3 bases: TGTGCCTGGAGGGCCCCCGGGGAGCTGTTTTTT.